This record covers a single T cell receptor (beta chain). In the authors' workflow: Amplified reference gene primers provided the basis for estimating nucleated cell counts. Libraries were prepared by immunoSEQ multiplex PCR; TCRdb keeps only in-frame clonotypes and omits some of them. The V and J calls and the clone size are those of that table, but D and trimming were determined from the DNA. The sample carries some 300,000 clones, roughly 91% recorded once. Participants spanned ages about 18 to 90 years and resided in about two dozen US areas. This entry is derived from a study of blood T cell repertoires in COVID-19. The clonotype comes from a young woman who had recovered from COVID-19. The material sequenced was PBMCs or T cells enriched from blood (not recorded which).

DNA of the CDR3: TGTGCCAGCTCACCATCCCTCCCGGGACAAACCTTTGAAAAACTGTTTTTT. Translated: CASSPSLPGQTFEKLFF. The chain has TRBV18 and TRBJ1-4; D perhaps matches TRBD1 (6 bases). The CDR3 covers 17 residues. CDR1 KGHSH and CDR2 LQKENI come from the germline V gene. Trimming removed 2 bases from V and 7 bases from J, with 20 bases in between. The full variable domain, in which reference TRBV18 and TRBJ1-4 provide the parts outside the CDR3, is NAGVMQNPRHLVRRRGQEARLRCSPMKGHSHVYWYRQLPEEGLKFMVYLQKENIIDESGMPKERFSAEFPKEGPSILRIQQVVRGDSAAYFCASSPSLPGQTFEKLFFGSGTQLSVL.